These 15 T cell receptor beta chains share one sample of origin, sequenced in a study of CD4+ T cells in melanoma. Here immunoSEQ multiplex PCR was the method, and the copy in TCRdb shows in-frame clones only, minus some. The table records 20,000 to 25,000 clones, approximately 80% of them present only once. The source material was cells from a culture (not recorded whether cultured in vitro). The origin of the receptors is a human donor with melanoma.

The genes are TRBV5-5 and TRBJ1-5, with 7 positions matching TRBD1. The CDR3 consists of 18 residues. Germline V gene sequence: CDR1 SGHKS, CDR2 YYEKEE (reference sequence). J gave up 4 bases and V 2 bases, and 15 bases lay outside the gene matches. The CDR3 here is CASSLYSIQGQSNQPQHF. The CDR3 DNA follows: TGTGCCAGCAGCTTATATAGTATTCAGGGACAGTCTAATCAGCCCCAGCATTTT.

The chain is built from TRBV6-6 and TRBJ2-1, with 16 bases identical to TRBD2. Germline V gene lookup returns CDR1 MNHNY and CDR2 SVGAGI (reference sequence). The CDR3 sequence is 16 residues long. V shed 8 bases, J shed 6 bases, and the junction held 7 bases outside the gene matches. CDR3 residues: CASAGLAGGSFNEQFF. CDR3 nucleotides: TGTGCCAGCGCGGGACTAGCGGGGGGGTCTTTCAATGAGCAGTTCTTC.

The chain joins TRBV7-2 to TRBJ1-6; D is unresolved. The CDR3 has 12 amino acids. The V end lost 5 bases, the J end lost 11 bases, and 10 bases lay between the germline ends. From germline, CDR1 is SGHTA and CDR2 FQGNSA. CDR3 nucleotide sequence: TGTGCCAGCAGCCCCCGCCATCCACCCCTCCACTTT. It yields the protein CASSPRHPPLHF.

CDR3 residues: CASSLLGRTDYGYTF. The CDR3, as DNA: TGTGCCAGCAGCTTATTGGGGCGGACAGACTATGGCTACACCTTC. V and J are TRBV7-3 and TRBJ1-2, with TRBD1 as a possible D gene (6 bases). Germline V gene sequence: CDR1 SGHTA, CDR2 FQGTGA. This CDR3 has 15 amino acids. V gave up 2 bases and J gave up 3 bases, with 13 bases separating them.

The chain is built from TRBV5-6 and TRBJ2-1, with TRBD2 matching over 11 bases. The CDR3 contains 16 residues. The junction had 11 bases not matched to a gene; V was cut back by 3 bases and J by 9 bases. CDR1 and CDR2 (germline): SGHDT, YYEEEE. The CDR3, as DNA: TGTGCCAGCAGCTCACGTAATAGCGGGGGGGCTAGTGAGCAGTTCTTC. It codes for CASSSRNSGGASEQFF.

This chain links TRBV4-1 with TRBJ2-5; 8 nucleotides line up with TRBD2. This CDR3 is 15 amino acids long. Germline values: CDR1 MGHRA, CDR2 YSYEKL. Unmatched junction bases numbered 8, after V lost 4 bases and J lost 4 bases. The CDR3 nucleotides read TGCGCCAGCAGCCTCCTCCTGAGCGGGGGAGAGACCCAGTACTTC. Amino acid sequence: CASSLLLSGGETQYF.

The chain joins TRBV7-2 to TRBJ2-1, with 11 bases matching TRBD2. J was trimmed by 7 bases and V by 8 bases; bases with no gene match: 7. Looked up from germline, CDR1 is SGHTA and CDR2 is FQGNSA. This CDR3 is 14 amino acids long. The CDR3: CASRRSSGGNEQFF. The CDR3 DNA reads as TGTGCCAGCCGTCGGTCTAGCGGGGGGAATGAGCAGTTCTTC. Variable domain in full (rest from reference TRBV7-2 and TRBJ2-1): GAGVSQSPSNKVTEKGKDVELRCDPISGHTALYWYRQSLGQGLEFLIYFQGNSAPDKSGLPSDRFSAERTGGSVSTLTIQRTQQEDSAVYLCASRRSSGGNEQFFGPGTRLTVL.

CDR3 coding DNA: TGTGCCAGCAGTCCATCTTATAGCGAGACCCAGTACTTC. Its translation: CASSPSYSETQYF. The chain recombines TRBV27 with TRBJ2-5; no clear D gene. Looked up from germline, CDR1 is MNHEY and CDR2 is SMNVEV (reference sequence). This CDR3 contains 13 residues. Trimming pared 5 bases from V and 5 bases from J, leaving 12 bases between.

The rearrangement joins TRBV30 to TRBJ1-5; TRBD1 is a possible D gene (6 bases). In germline, CDR1 is GTSNPN, CDR2 SVGIG (reference sequence). CDR3 size: 14 residues. Between the trimmed V and J ends, which lost 0 bases and 2 bases, there was a span of 8 bases. CDR3 sequence reads: CAWSVRGRNQPQHF. The CDR3, as DNA: TGTGCCTGGAGTGTACGGGGGCGCAATCAGCCCCAGCATTTT.

This chain uses TRBV28 with TRBJ1-2, with D hard to call. The germline V gene has CDR1 MDHEN and CDR2 SYDVKM. Trimming cost V 5 bases and J 2 bases, with 12 bases left between them. This CDR3 has 14 amino acids. The CDR3 reads CASSAQDGNYGYTF. The CDR3 coding sequence is TGTGCCAGCAGTGCCCAGGACGGGAACTATGGCTACACCTTC.

CDR3 loop: CASSYLGVNYGYTF. CDR3 bases: TGTGCCAGCAGTTACCTGGGAGTGAACTATGGCTACACCTTC. This chain links TRBV6-6 with TRBJ1-2; unclear D gene. Germline assignment: CDR1 MNHNY and CDR2 SVGAGI (reference sequence). The V and J ends lost 2 bases and 2 bases respectively, with 9 bases between them. This CDR3 is built from 14 residues.

This rearrangement joins TRBV6-5 to TRBJ1-5; D gene unclear. The CDR3 length is 16 residues. CDR1 and CDR2 from the germline V gene are MNHEY and SVGAGI. V shed 2 bases and J shed 4 bases, with 15 bases lying between them. This chain's CDR3 is CASSYGRGVGNQPQHF. The CDR3 region has the DNA TGTGCCAGCAGTTACGGACGGGGAGTGGGTAATCAGCCCCAGCATTTT.

The CDR3 DNA reads as TGCGCCAGCAGCCAAGGCTCAGGGGGCCCACACACTGAAGCTTTCTTT. It yields the protein CASSQGSGGPHTEAFF. The rearrangement uses TRBV4-1 and TRBJ1-1; 8 nucleotides match TRBD1. The CDR3 runs to 16 residues. Germline CDR1 reads MGHRA; CDR2 reads YSYEKL. Trimming took 1 base from V and 3 from J; bases not matched to a gene: 7.

This clone was seen once. The chain carries TRBV11-2 and TRBJ2-2; D tentatively fits TRBD1 or TRBD2 (5 bases each). Trimming removed 4 bases at V and 6 bases at J, with 15 bases between. There are 15 residues in the CDR3. CDR1 SGHAT and CDR2 FQNNGV come from the germline V gene. The CDR3 sequence: CASSYGHRGPGELFF. CDR3 DNA: TGTGCCAGCAGCTATGGTCATAGGGGACCCGGGGAGCTGTTTTTT.

The chain is built from TRBV14 and TRBJ2-1; 10 bases fit TRBD2. The V gene's germline CDR1 is SGHDN and CDR2 FVKESK. Losses at the gene ends were 4 bases for V and 9 bases for J; bases not matched to a gene: 9. The CDR3 loop spans 15 amino acids. CDR3 loop: CASSLLAGGQGEQFF. The CDR3 nucleotides are TGTGCCAGCAGCCTCTTAGCGGGGGGCCAGGGTGAGCAGTTCTTC.